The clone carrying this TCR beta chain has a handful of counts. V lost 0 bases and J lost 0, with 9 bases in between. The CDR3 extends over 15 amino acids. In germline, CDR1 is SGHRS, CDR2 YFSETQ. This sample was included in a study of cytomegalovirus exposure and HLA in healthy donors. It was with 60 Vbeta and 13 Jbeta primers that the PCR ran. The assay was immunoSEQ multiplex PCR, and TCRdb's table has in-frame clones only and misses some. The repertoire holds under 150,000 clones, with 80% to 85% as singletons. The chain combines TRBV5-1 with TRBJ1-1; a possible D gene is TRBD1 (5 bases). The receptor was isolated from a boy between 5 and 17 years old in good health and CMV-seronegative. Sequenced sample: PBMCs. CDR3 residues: CASSLGAGMNTEAFF. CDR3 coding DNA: TGCGCCAGCAGCTTGGGGGCAGGGATGAACACTGAAGCTTTCTTT. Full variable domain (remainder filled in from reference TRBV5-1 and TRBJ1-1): KAGVTQTPRYLIKTRGQQVTLSCSPISGHRSVSWYQQTPGQGLQFLFEYFSETQRNKGNFPGRFSGRQFSNSRSEMNVSTLELGDSALYLCASSLGAGMNTEAFFGQGTRLTVV.